This TCR beta chain was sequenced for a study of T-cell reconstitution after alpha-beta-depleted transplantation in children. This CDR3 has 16 amino acids. Germline V gene sequence: CDR1 SGHRS, CDR2 YFSETQ. Trimming left V 2 bases short and J 0 bases short, with 14 bases between. Unique molecular identifiers tagged the TCRbeta library. In TCRdb, the PCR reads were re-called with MiXCR into one record per CDR3 protein. The table lists hundreds of thousands of distinct CDR3 sequences, 10% of them singletons. Study outcomes and limitations: Approximately two months post-transplant, alpha-beta T cells reportedly originated from several hundred expanded graft clones.

In the case of this clonotype: What it binds is not known.

This TCR derives from a child aged 2 to 10 with inherited bone marrow failure, due to receive a stem cell transplant. The chain couples TRBV5-1 to TRBJ1-1; D gene unclear. The sequenced sample was PBMCs, obtained before TCRalphabeta/CD19-depleted stem cell transplant. CDR3 residues: CASSFNPGWMNTEAFF. The CDR3 bases are TGCGCCAGCAGCTTCAATCCCGGGTGGATGAACACTGAAGCTTTCTTT.